The 32 T cell receptor beta chains below all came from one sample that was sequenced in a study of blood T cells in healthy people across ages. Alongside a J-beta primer mix, a sample-barcoded 5' primer served in a second PCR lasting about 7 to 12 cycles. Each CDR3 protein is one row after TCRdb ran MiXCR on the 5' RACE reads. The repertoire consists of approximately 1.5 million distinct CDR3 sequences, with almost 35% occurring once and the leading ten covering about 11%. The sample consisted of blood. The receptors come from a woman in her thirties in good health.

There are many counts of this clonotype. This chain uses TRBV10-3 with TRBJ2-7; the match to TRBD2 covers 8 bases. Losses at the gene ends were 8 bases for V and 5 bases for J; bases not matched to a gene: 5. The CDR3 extends over 12 amino acids. Germline V lookup: CDR1 ENHRY, CDR2 SYGVKD. CDR3 in amino acids: CAISGTSDEQYF. CDR3 in DNA: TGTGCCATCTCTGGGACTAGTGACGAGCAGTACTTC.

This clonotype was seen a few times. The CDR3 DNA is TGCGCCAGCAGTAAAGGGCAGGGGGCGCAGGATGAGCAGTTCTTC. Amino acids: CASSKGQGAQDEQFF. The V gene is TRBV5-1, the J gene TRBJ2-1, with 8 bases lining up with TRBD1. Trimming at V came to 5 bases and at J to 8 bases, leaving 12 bases not matched to a gene. The CDR3 covers 15 residues. Germline V gene lookup returns CDR1 SGHRS and CDR2 YFSETQ.

This clonotype showed up just a few times. This chain links TRBV20-1 with TRBJ2-7; 10 bases line up with TRBD2. There are 13 residues in the CDR3. CDR1 is DFQATT and CDR2 is SNEGSKA in the germline V gene (reference sequence). Trimming cost V 5 bases and J 3 bases; bases outside gene matches: 4. The CDR3 DNA reads TGCAGTGCTCACCGGACTAGCGGCTACGAGCAGTACTTC. This gives the protein CSAHRTSGYEQYF.

This clonotype was seen only a few times. V usage is TRBV5-1 and J usage is TRBJ2-7, with 8 bases matching TRBD2. Unmatched junction bases numbered 17, after V lost 4 bases and J lost 2 bases. Germline V lookup: CDR1 SGHRS, CDR2 YFSETQ. CDR3 length equals 18 residues. The CDR3 DNA reads as TGCGCCAGCAGCGAGGGACTAGTCCTGGGCGGGTGGACCTACGAGCAGTACTTC. Translating it yields CASSEGLVLGGWTYEQYF. Filled out from reference TRBV5-1 and TRBJ2-7, the complete variable domain reads KAGVTQTPRYLIKTRGQQVTLSCSPISGHRSVSWYQQTPGQGLQFLFEYFSETQRNKGNFPGRFSGRQFSNSRSEMNVSTLELGDSALYLCASSEGLVLGGWTYEQYFGPGTRLTVT.

This clonotype was observed many times. The chain joins TRBV4-1 to TRBJ2-3; TRBD2 aligns across 11 bases. With 8 bases clipped from V and 0 bases from J, the junction kept 4 bases outside the gene matches. Per the germline V gene, CDR1 is MGHRA and CDR2 is YSYEKL. This CDR3 comprises 15 residues. The CDR3 DNA is TGCGCCAGCTCGACTAGCGGGGCTAGCACAGATACGCAGTATTTT. Translating gives CASSTSGASTDTQYF.

The sample holds many counts of this clonotype. V usage is TRBV4-1 and J usage is TRBJ2-5, with TRBD1 identical over 7 bases. Germline CDR1 reads MGHRA; CDR2 reads YSYEKL. V shed 4 bases and J 6 bases; nucleotides not matched to a gene: 8. This CDR3 has 14 amino acids. Here the CDR3 reads CASSLMTGSQTQYF. The CDR3, as DNA: TGCGCCAGCAGCCTCATGACAGGGTCGCAGACCCAGTACTTC.

The rearrangement links TRBV2 to TRBJ1-1, with D uncertain. This CDR3 contains 13 residues. With 0 bases removed from V and 2 bases from J, the gap between germline ends came to 4 bases. Germline-derived CDR1 and CDR2 are SNHLY and FYNNEI. CDR3 coding DNA: TGTGCCAGCAGTGAAGCCCGAAACACTGAAGCTTTCTTT. This codes for CASSEARNTEAFF.

This chain uses TRBV27 with TRBJ2-7; 10 nucleotides line up with TRBD2. V was pared by 3 bases and J by 1 base, with 9 bases of the junction left unmatched. CDR1 and CDR2 (germline): MNHEY, SMNVEV (reference sequence). CDR3 size: 17 residues. This chain's CDR3 is CASSFLSPSGSSYEQYF. The CDR3 DNA follows: TGTGCCAGCAGTTTCTTATCTCCTAGCGGGAGTTCCTACGAGCAGTACTTC.

This chain uses TRBV20-1 with TRBJ1-1, with no clear D. CDR1 and CDR2 (germline): DFQATT, SNEGSKA (reference sequence). This CDR3 contains 12 residues. Trimming removed 6 bases at V and 3 bases at J, with 11 bases between. The CDR3 here is CSAQQPDTEAFF. The CDR3 bases are TGCAGTGCACAACAGCCGGACACTGAAGCTTTCTTT.

This rearrangement joins TRBV9 to TRBJ1-2; maybe TRBD1 (5 bases). V gave up 4 bases and J gave up 4 bases, with 14 bases separating them. In germline, CDR1 is SGDLS, CDR2 YYNGEE. CDR3 length: 14 amino acids. The CDR3 bases are TGTGCCAGCAGCCCCCAGGGAGGTTTCTATGGCTACACCTTC. Translating gives CASSPQGGFYGYTF. Supplemented by reference TRBV9 and TRBJ1-2, the full variable domain reads DSGVTQTPKHLITATGQRVTLRCSPRSGDLSVYWYQQSLDQGLQFLIQYYNGEERAKGNILERFSAQQFPDLHSELNLSSLELGDSALYFCASSPQGGFYGYTFGSGTRLTVV.

The count of this clonotype is one. The rearrangement uses TRBV6-1 and TRBJ1-5; 8 bases fit TRBD1. The CDR3 is made up of 17 amino acids. Trimming removed 5 bases from V and 7 bases from J; junction bases left unmatched: 16. CDR1 and CDR2 from the germline V gene are MNHNS and SASEGT. The CDR3 region has the DNA TGTGCCAGCAGTCCCTGGGAGAACAGGGGGACCGGGCAGCCCCAGCATTTT. Translating gives CASSPWENRGTGQPQHF.

This rearrangement joins TRBV29-1 to TRBJ2-2, with a tentative D call TRBD1 (6 bases). Per germline, CDR1 SQVTM and CDR2 ANQGSEA. CDR3 length: 15 residues. Between the trimmed V and J ends, which lost 6 bases and 2 bases, there was a span of 16 bases. CDR3 sequence: CSVRTIRGNTGELFF. The CDR3 DNA is TGCAGCGTGAGGACGATCAGGGGCAACACCGGGGAGCTGTTTTTT.

CDR3: CASSHPPKRGEKLFF. CDR3 DNA: TGCGCCAGCAGCCATCCGCCGAAAAGGGGAGAAAAACTGTTTTTT. V usage is TRBV4-1 and J usage is TRBJ1-4, with a tentative D call TRBD1 (5 bases). Trimming left V 3 bases short and J 8 bases short, with 16 bases between. Germline V lookup: CDR1 MGHRA, CDR2 YSYEKL. There are 15 residues in the CDR3.

V is TRBV29-1 and J is TRBJ2-7; D gene ambiguous. The germline V gene encodes CDR1 SQVTM and CDR2 ANQGSEA. The CDR3 runs 14 residues. The V end was cut by 4 bases, the J end by 7 bases, with 20 bases between. CDR3 amino acids: CSVGRPELGVEQYF. CDR3 nucleotide sequence: TGCAGCGTTGGGCGTCCCGAGCTTGGAGTGGAGCAGTACTTC.

This clonotype was found once. V and J are TRBV5-1 and TRBJ1-1; 7 positions match TRBD1. This CDR3 has 13 residues. After removal of 7 bases from V and 0 bases from J, the junction contained 3 bases not matched to a gene. Germline CDR1 and CDR2: SGHRS and YFSETQ. The CDR3 coding sequence is TGCGCCAGCTACAGGGGCCTGAACACTGAAGCTTTCTTT. This translates into CASYRGLNTEAFF.

This clonotype was seen only a few times. The J gene is TRBJ2-3, the V gene TRBV25-1; TRBD1 matches at 8 bases. Per germline, CDR1 MGHDK and CDR2 SYGVNS. V shed 0 bases and J 3 bases; nucleotides not matched to a gene: 8. The length of the CDR3 is 17 residues. The CDR3 sequence is CASSEYDRRDRTDTQYF. The CDR3 bases are TGTGCCAGCAGTGAATACGACCGCCGGGACAGGACAGATACGCAGTATTTT. The whole variable domain, remainder taken from reference TRBV25-1 and TRBJ2-3, is EADIYQTPRYLVIGTGKKITLECSQTMGHDKMYWYQQDPGMELHLIHYSYGVNSTEKGDLSSESTVSRIRTEHFPLTLESARPSHTSQYLCASSEYDRRDRTDTQYFGPGTRLTVL.

The sample holds one count of this clonotype. V gene TRBV2 combines with J gene TRBJ1-2; D is uncertain. Germline V gene data show CDR1 as SNHLY and CDR2 as FYNNEI. Trimming removed 3 bases from V and 0 bases from J, with 11 bases in between. This CDR3 contains 15 residues. The CDR3 loop is CASSDQTPANYGYTF. The CDR3 region has the DNA TGTGCCAGCAGTGACCAGACCCCAGCTAACTATGGCTACACCTTC.

This chain connects TRBV9 to TRBJ2-5, with 8 bases matching TRBD2. The CDR3 totals 16 residues. V gave up 0 bases and J gave up 2 bases; unmatched junction bases: 6. In germline, CDR1 is SGDLS, CDR2 YYNGEE. The CDR3 sequence is CASSVGSGALQETQYF. In DNA, the CDR3 is TGTGCCAGCAGCGTAGGTAGCGGGGCGTTACAAGAGACCCAGTACTTC.

In this sample, this clonotype turned up a few times. J is TRBJ2-1 and V is TRBV20-1; 7 nucleotides agree with TRBD1. The V gene end was trimmed by 5 bases and the J gene end by 5 bases; junction bases not matched to a gene: 3. The CDR3 sequence is 12 residues long. From germline, CDR1 is DFQATT and CDR2 SNEGSKA (reference sequence). The CDR3 is CSAYRGHNEQFF. The CDR3 coding sequence is TGCAGTGCTTACAGGGGACACAATGAGCAGTTCTTC.

The chain couples TRBV7-3 to TRBJ2-1; tentative D call: TRBD1 (5 bases). The germline V gene encodes CDR1 SGHTA and CDR2 FQGTGA. V was pared by 5 bases and J by 4 bases, with 21 bases between. The CDR3 consists of 17 residues. The CDR3, as DNA: TGTGCCAGCAGCGAAGGGGAATTAGCCGATGAATACAATGAGCAGTTCTTC. It is translated as CASSEGELADEYNEQFF.

A single count supports this clonotype. The chain recombines TRBV2 with TRBJ1-2; D is uncertain. Germline CDR1 reads SNHLY; CDR2 reads FYNNEI. The CDR3 sequence is 16 residues long. V lost 5 bases and J 0 bases, leaving 16 bases between the germline ends. The chain's CDR3 is CASSRENSRANYGYTF. The CDR3 DNA follows: TGTGCCAGCAGTAGGGAGAACAGTCGAGCTAACTATGGCTACACCTTC.

The rearrangement uses TRBV2 and TRBJ2-3, with 7 bases matching TRBD2. Germline values: CDR1 SNHLY, CDR2 FYNNEI. This CDR3 comprises 15 residues. The trim removed 6 bases at V and 0 bases at J, leaving 6 bases unmatched. The CDR3 loop is CASSYMGGSTDTQYF. The CDR3 DNA reads TGTGCCAGCAGCTATATGGGGGGGAGCACAGATACGCAGTATTTT.

The rearrangement links TRBV27 to TRBJ2-7, with 10 bases fitting TRBD2. V lost 4 bases, J lost 1 base, and 13 bases stayed unmatched. The CDR3 consists of 18 residues. Per the germline V gene, CDR1 is MNHEY and CDR2 is SMNVEV (reference sequence). Here the CDR3 reads CASSSFIWSSGGSYEQYF. The CDR3 nucleotides read TGTGCCAGCAGTTCGTTCATCTGGTCTAGCGGGGGTTCCTACGAGCAGTACTTC.

The table lists this clonotype with a few counts. V gene TRBV11-2 combines with J gene TRBJ2-3; D unclear. Germline values: CDR1 SGHAT, CDR2 FQNNGV. The V end lost 6 bases, the J end lost 0 bases, and 16 bases lay between the germline ends. CDR3 length: 16 residues. The CDR3 region is CASSGTRQTSTDTQYF. CDR3 in DNA: TGTGCCAGCAGTGGCACGAGGCAAACTAGCACAGATACGCAGTATTTT.

This rearrangement joins TRBV20-1 to TRBJ1-5; D gene unclear. This CDR3 has 15 residues. With 6 bases removed from V and 0 bases from J, the gap between germline ends came to 15 bases. Germline V lookup: CDR1 DFQATT, CDR2 SNEGSKA (reference sequence). CDR3 nucleotide sequence: TGCAGTGCCCAGGACGGACGATATAGCAATCAGCCCCAGCATTTT. This gives the protein CSAQDGRYSNQPQHF.

The gene calls are TRBV6-1 and TRBJ2-7; D is ambiguous. Matching the DNA end better, TRBJ2-5 makes the J call doubtful. The germline gives CDR1 MNHNS, CDR2 SASEGT. CDR3 length: 17 residues. The CDR3 here is CASSEGRRAGLRETQYF. CDR3 in DNA: TGTGCCAGCAGTGAAGGACGCCGGGCAGGCTTGCGAGAGACCCAGTACTTC.

This clonotype has just a few counts. The chain is built from TRBV3-1 and TRBJ2-7; TRBD2 matches at 9 bases. CDR3 length equals 16 residues. CDR1 is LGHDT and CDR2 is YNNKEL in the germline V gene (reference sequence). Germline trimming cut 1 base from V and 2 bases from J; bases unmatched to any gene: 6. This CDR3 is CASSQGLAAPPYEQYF. The CDR3 bases are TGTGCCAGCAGCCAAGGACTAGCGGCACCTCCCTACGAGCAGTACTTC.

In its sample, this clonotype was seen many times. The chain is built from TRBV10-3 and TRBJ2-3, with 11 bases aligning to TRBD2. CDR3 length: 17 residues. V trimming: 0 bases; J trimming: 3 bases; junction bases outside the gene matches: 5. In germline, CDR1 is ENHRY, CDR2 SYGVKD. CDR3 nucleotides: TGTGCCATCAGTGAGTCGATGACTAGCGGGACGACAGATACGCAGTATTTT. Translation: CAISESMTSGTTDTQYF.

Concerning this clonotype itself: One junction end does not reproduce the germline sequence, and a read error may be involved. In nucleotides, the CDR3 is TGTGCCGGCAGCTTAGAAGGAGGCTATGGCTACACCTTC. Its protein product is CAGSLEGGYGYTF. The chain employs TRBV7-9 and TRBJ1-2, with D uncertain. Germline V gene data show CDR1 as SEHNR and CDR2 as FQNEAQ (reference sequence). The CDR3 sequence is 13 residues long. Full variable domain (outside the CDR3, taken from reference TRBV7-9 and TRBJ1-2): DTGVSQNPRHKITKRGQNVTFRCDPISEHNRLYWYRQTLGQGPEFLTYFQNEAQLEKSRLLSDRFSAERPKGSFSTLEIQRTEQGDSAMYLCAGSLEGGYGYTFGSGTRLTVV.

The chain has TRBV6-1 and TRBJ2-7; 9 positions match TRBD1. CDR1 MNHNS and CDR2 SASEGT come from the germline V gene. V gave up 5 bases and J gave up 7 bases; unmatched junction bases: 15. The CDR3 sequence is 16 residues long. CDR3 residues: CASSQGTGPWVIEQYF. The DNA for the CDR3 is TGTGCCAGCAGTCAAGGGACAGGGCCCTGGGTTATTGAGCAGTACTTC.

The gene calls are TRBV14 and TRBJ2-7; weak D call: TRBD2 (6 bases). There are 14 residues in the CDR3. Germline assignment: CDR1 SGHDN and CDR2 FVKESK. Trimming left V 4 bases short and J 0 bases short, with 10 bases between. CDR3 DNA: TGTGCCAGCAGCCCCCGGGAGACCTCCTACGAGCAGTACTTC. Translation: CASSPRETSYEQYF.

The chain links TRBV12-3 or TRBV12-4 to TRBJ1-2; no definite D call. The V end was cut by 0 bases, the J end by 5 bases, with 13 bases between. The CDR3 totals 15 residues. The CDR3 sequence: CASSLARSGRYGYTF. The CDR3 coding sequence is TGTGCCAGCAGTTTAGCGCGCAGCGGCCGTTATGGCTACACCTTC.